One sample yielded the 10 T cell receptor beta chains listed below, sequenced in a study of human T cells and chemical hapten exposure. Time point of the sample: patch test 2, 6 weeks after DPC sensitization. Treatment indicated: therapeutic diphenylcyclopropenone sensitization with weekly scalp DPC. Whole blood, unfractionated, served as the material for total RNA extraction. From the RACE reads, TCRdb called clonotypes with MiXCR, one entry per CDR3 protein. This table holds 35,000 to 50,000 distinct CDR3 sequences, 8.5% to 10% found once. Sequencing was performed on whole blood, taken in connection with sensitization to the hapten diphenylcyclopropenone (DPC). The receptor source for this set is a young woman with alopecia areata. Some clones in this sample may be carry-over from other donors' samples.

The chain combines TRBV7-3 with TRBJ2-7; a weak D match, TRBD2 (5 bases). Germline assignment: CDR1 SGHTA and CDR2 FQGTGA. The CDR3 has 13 amino acids. V was clipped by 5 bases and J by 5 bases, with 13 bases between them. As DNA, the CDR3 is TGTGCCAGCAGCCTGAATAGCGACGACGAGCAGTACTTC. Translated: CASSLNSDDEQYF.

Note on this clonotype: One base away lies a much larger clone, so this may be a sequencing read error. This CDR3 is CASSYSRRSDQPQHF. DNA of the CDR3: TGTGCCAGCAGTTACTCGCGGCGCAGCGATCAGCCCCAGCATTTT. The V call is TRBV6-2 or TRBV6-3, the J call TRBJ1-5; D uncertain. CDR3 length: 15 amino acids. Germline V CDR1 and CDR2: MNHEY, SVGEGT. V lost 0 bases to trimming and J lost 5 bases, with 11 bases between them.

This clonotype has a count of ten or more. This chain links TRBV19 with TRBJ1-1; D may be TRBD1 (6 bases). The length of the CDR3 is 15 residues. Per germline, CDR1 LNHDA and CDR2 SQIVND (reference sequence). V shed 5 bases and J shed 5 bases, with 18 bases lying between them. The CDR3 bases are TGTGCCAGTAGTGGGCCCGGGGGGCGAGGGACTGAAGCTTTCTTT. Translation gives CASSGPGGRGTEAFF.

This chain links TRBV7-2 with TRBJ1-5; weak D call: TRBD1 (5 bases). The CDR3 is made up of 15 amino acids. Germline assignment: CDR1 SGHTA and CDR2 FQGNSA. Trimming shortened V by 1 base and J by 0 bases, and 7 bases separated the two germline ends. The CDR3 spells CASSLGQYSNQPQHF. As DNA, the CDR3 is TGTGCCAGCAGCTTAGGACAGTATAGCAATCAGCCCCAGCATTTT.

This sequence joins TRBV19 and TRBJ1-1; the match to TRBD1 covers 7 bases. The germline gives CDR1 LNHDA, CDR2 SQIVND (reference sequence). This CDR3 spans 16 amino acids. Trimming took 3 bases from V and 3 from J; bases not matched to a gene: 10. The DNA of the CDR3 is TGTGCCAGTAGTATTCAGGTGACAGGGAAGTACACTGAAGCTTTCTTT. Translation gives CASSIQVTGKYTEAFF.

This clonotype has at least ten counts. The chain uses TRBV6-2 or TRBV6-3 and TRBJ1-5, with unresolved D. Germline V gives CDR1 MNHEY, CDR2 SVGEGT. V lost 4 bases to trimming and J lost 2 bases, with 9 bases between them. CDR3 length: 14 residues. The CDR3 DNA reads TGTGCCAGCAGTTTAGGCGGGGGCAATCAGCCCCAGCATTTT. It yields the protein CASSLGGGNQPQHF.

V is TRBV2 and J is TRBJ1-5; D gene unclear. Germline CDR1 SNHLY, CDR2 FYNNEI. This CDR3 comprises 13 residues. V lost 4 bases and J lost 4, with 8 bases in between. Written as DNA, the CDR3 is TGTGCCAGCAGTGGGGAAGGAAATCAGCCCCAGCATTTT. It yields the protein CASSGEGNQPQHF.

This clonotype was detected a few times. The chain joins TRBV20-1 to TRBJ2-3; D uncertain. The CDR3 is 13 residues long. CDR1 is DFQATT and CDR2 is SNEGSKA in the germline V gene (reference sequence). V was trimmed by 7 bases and J by 2 bases, leaving 13 bases between them. For the CDR3, the DNA is TGCAGTGTCCGAAGACGGCTCACAGATACGCAGTATTTT. Residues: CSVRRRLTDTQYF.

This rearrangement joins TRBV5-1 to TRBJ1-1, with unresolved D. This CDR3 comprises 12 residues. Per germline, CDR1 SGHRS and CDR2 YFSETQ. V lost 4 bases and J 7 bases, leaving 11 bases between the germline ends. Here the CDR3 DNA reads TGCGCCAGCAGCCAACAAGGCCGTGAAGCTTTCTTT. Protein sequence: CASSQQGREAFF.

The sample holds a few counts of this clonotype. The chain employs TRBV4-3 and TRBJ1-4; D gene ambiguous. Germline CDR1 LGHNA, CDR2 YSLEER. V shed 0 bases and J shed 8 bases, with 4 bases lying between them. This CDR3 is built from 12 residues. The CDR3 DNA follows: TGCGCCAGCAGCCAAGATTACGAAAAACTGTTTTTT. Its translation: CASSQDYEKLFF.